This entry is about one T cell receptor (beta chain). Its antigen is not identified. CD4+ naive, central memory, regulatory and stem cell-like memory subsets were isolated by sorting on CD45RO/CCR7/CD25/CD127/CD95/CD27. The purity of all sorted populations exceeded 95%. The data belong to a study of beta chain features in type 1 diabetes. Study outcomes and limitations: There were fewer insertions and more deletions at the VDJ junctions of type 1 diabetes patients. Comparison showed that naive, central memory and Treg TCRB repertoires appeared more similar among patients than among healthy donors.

Sequencing targeted expressed TCRB transcripts, as all isolated RNA had been reverse transcribed. Clones were read by immunoSEQ multiplex PCR, and TCRdb kept only the in-frame ones, dropping some. The table shows tens of thousands of clones, with roughly 50% occurring only once. In germline, CDR1 is MDHEN, CDR2 SYDVKM. This CDR3 region has 16 residues. Unmatched junction bases numbered 6, after V lost 4 bases and J lost 7 bases. Sequenced sample: stem cell memory CD4+ T cells from blood. The chain uses TRBV28 and TRBJ2-1; the match to TRBD2 covers 14 bases. The sequence derives from a woman in her 30s in good health. The CDR3 bases are TGTGCCAGCAGTTCCCGACTAGCGGGAGGGAGGAATGAGCAGTTCTTC. Translated: CASSSRLAGGRNEQFF.